This paragraph covers one TCR beta chain sequence. Its antigen is unknown. These data come from a study of cytomegalovirus exposure and HLA in healthy donors. The PCR had 60 Vbeta and 13 Jbeta primers. Repertoires were generated with immunoSEQ multiplex PCR, while TCRdb's copy carries only in-frame clones and drops some. This sample has some 110,000 clones, with less than 80% found just once. Study-level results: The authors later found TCR association rates varying by HLA locus, with DRB1 most and HLA-C fewest. The study dropped some indistinguishable V segments, TRBV6-2 and TRBV6-3 among them.

The CDR3 is 17 residues long. The V and J genes are TRBV21-1 and TRBJ2-7; the D segment call TRBD2 is taken from the table without a DNA check. TRBV21-1 is a known pseudogene. This sequence was found in a man aged 30 to 39 in good health and CMV-seronegative. Sequencing used PBMCs. This CDR3 is CASSFLPGLAGGYEQYF. The DNA for the CDR3 is TGTGCCAGCAGCTTCCTCCCGGGACTAGCGGGAGGCTACGAGCAGTACTTC.